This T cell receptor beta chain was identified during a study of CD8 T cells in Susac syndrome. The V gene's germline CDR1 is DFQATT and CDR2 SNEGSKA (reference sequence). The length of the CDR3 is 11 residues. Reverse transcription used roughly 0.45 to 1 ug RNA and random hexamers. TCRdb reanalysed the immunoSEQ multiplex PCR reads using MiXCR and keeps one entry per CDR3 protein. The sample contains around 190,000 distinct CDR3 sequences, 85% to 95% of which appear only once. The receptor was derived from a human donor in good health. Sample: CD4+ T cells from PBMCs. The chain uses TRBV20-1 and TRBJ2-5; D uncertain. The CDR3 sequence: CTAEIGKTQYF. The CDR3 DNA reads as TGCACCGCGGAGATTGGGAAGACCCAGTACTTC.